This T cell receptor (beta chain) comes out of a study of early T cells in non-severe SARS-CoV-2 infection. Looked up from germline, CDR1 is MNHEY and CDR2 is SVGEGT. Trimming pared 2 bases from V and 3 bases from J, leaving 26 bases between. This CDR3 has 20 amino acids. MiXCR, run by TCRdb on the 5' RACE reads, gives a single entry per CDR3 protein. This table holds 45,000 to 70,000 distinct CDR3 sequences, approximately 10% found once. This clonotype was obtained from an adult who was a healthcare worker with PCR-confirmed SARS-CoV-2 infection or an uninfected control (not recorded which). The rearrangement uses TRBV6-2 or TRBV6-3 and TRBJ2-4; D may be TRBD2 (6 bases). What was sequenced was whole blood. The CDR3 bases are TGTGCCAGCAGTTACGAATCGTCTAGCGCCCCTAACGATGACAAAAACATTCAGTACTTC. It specifies CASSYESSSAPNDDKNIQYF.